This section outlines one T cell receptor (beta chain) sequence together with its context. The antigen remains unidentified. The data are from a study of cytomegalovirus exposure and HLA in healthy donors. Whole-study findings and limits: The finding came from a later analysis; first-cohort TCR clusters tended to co-occur in the approximately 120 validation repertoires. Most observed TCR sequences were rare, whereas some public TCRs were detected in many donors.

Separation from the roughly 600-subject first cohort characterized the 120-subject validation cohort, to which the donors belonged. The repertoire was sequenced with immunoSEQ multiplex PCR; TCRdb's copy has only in-frame clones and lacks some. Of about 240,000 clones in the sample, 75% to 90% are singletons; the top ten hold less than 1.5%. There are 16 residues in the CDR3. Trimming cost V 5 bases and J 2 bases; bases outside gene matches: 9. Per germline, CDR1 LNHDA and CDR2 SQIVND (reference sequence). The rearrangement uses TRBV19 and TRBJ2-1, with 7 bases identical to TRBD2. The clonotype was recovered from a woman aged 25 to 39 in good health and CMV-seropositive. Sequencing was done on a sample of PBMCs. CDR3 nucleotides: TGTGCCAGTAGTTCGGGCACTAGCGTAGCCTACAATGAGCAGTTCTTC. Translation: CASSSGTSVAYNEQFF.